This entry concerns a single T cell receptor beta chain. This clonotype is regarded as large (0.1 to 1%). No cognate antigen has been identified for it. No clone much larger than this one lies a single base away; base qualities are absent. Reading the germline V gene gives CDR1 MNHEY and CDR2 SVGEGT. The CDR3, cysteine through phenylalanine, is 16 amino acids long. The CDR3 DNA has 48 bases and is translated from base 1. For this chain, trimming is 5 bases at the V end and 1 base at the J end, and the number of junction bases without a gene match is 7. This entry comes from a study of circulating CD8 cells and anti-PD-1 response in melanoma (dated by TCRdb to the early 2020s). About the investigation overall: Patients received nivolumab intravenously at 3 mg/kg every 2 weeks. The melanoma cohort had some 13 patients, seven of whom got anti-PD-1 as first-line therapy, while the other six had previously had targeted therapy or immunotherapy. Patients with complete or partial responses were counted as responders, while patients with stable or progressive disease (RECIST v1.1) were counted as non-responders. The TCR repertoire analysis included some 11 melanoma patients, of whom 7 were non-responders and 4 were responders. In on-treatment samples, a biotinylated anti-human IgG4 antibody was used to detect PD-1.

What the research found in general, with its limitations: Experiments were generally performed without replicates because of limited material. The DNEG repertoire was the most diverse; PD-1 and DPOS showed similar, higher clonality, and TIGIT repertoires were the least diverse. Repertoires were mostly private between subsets, with fewer than 7% of TRB clonotypes shared at M1, and the greatest sharing occurred between DPOS and TIGIT. Since no tumor material could be accessed, the researchers instead assessed tumor reactivity using peptide assays on expanded sorted subsets. Only baseline and M1 samples, drawn from a small cohort with few responders, went into the published TCR repertoire comparisons. The cohort included both treatment-naive and previously treated patients, and the authors noted that this mix could influence results.

Sequencing was performed on a NextSeq 500. The QIAseq Immune Repertoire RNA Library Kit, Human TCR Panel was used to prepare TCR libraries from approximately 16 ng of total RNA. Sequencing of the TCR libraries was done on an Illumina NextSeq with a Mid Output V2 kit and asymmetric 261x41 paired-end reads. Each TCR library was diluted to around 4 nM, after which the TCR libraries were pooled, denatured and loaded at roughly 0.93 pM. Regarding the original processing steps: TCR FASTQ files were processed in the QIAGEN GeneGlobe Data Analysis Center, with downstream analysis in R 3.5.2. To get clonality, Shannon entropy was normalized by the log of the number of unique productive sequences and the result was subtracted from one. Within each subset, Fisher exact tests at 5% FDR identified TRA or TRB clonotypes differing in abundance between baseline and M1. Clonotypes with differential abundance were classified as emerging, expanding, contracting or non-expanding/contracting. Morisita's overlap index was used to measure how much repertoires overlapped between patients. The raw public data were reprocessed by TCRdb itself: fastp quality trimming at Q25, MiXCR clonotype calling, in-frame beta chains only. Merged by CDR3 protein, the rows form single entries marked with the most common genes and DNA. The V and J calls follow TCRdb's processing rather than the paper's. This sample gives under 180 distinct CDR3 sequences in total; about an eighth of them show up just once. The ten largest clones take up approximately 49% of the sample.

A BD FACSAria II cell sorter was used to sort four subsets, defined by PD-1 and/or TIGIT, from live CD3+CD8+TCRalphabeta+ cells. To characterize relevance to anti-PD-1 therapy response, circulating CD8 T cells were sorted into four subsets based on PD-1 and TIGIT expression. Both TCR alpha and TCR beta chains were sequenced from each sorted CD8 T-cell subset. Peripheral blood was collected at three points: before the first anti-PD-1 injection, after two injections and after four injections. Ficoll gradient centrifugation was used to isolate PBMCs right away. Until use, PBMCs were kept cryopreserved in liquid nitrogen in RPMI containing roughly 20% FCS and approximately 9.5% DMSO. After thawing, PBMCs were stained with a viability dye plus antibodies against CD3, CD8alpha, TCRalphabeta, PD-1 and TIGIT. The RNeasy Kit was used to extract total RNA, and all samples came in with a RIN above 7.

Source: CD8+ T cells from PBMCs, taken at baseline or after one month of anti-PD-1 therapy (not recorded which). This clonotype was sampled from a human donor with melanoma. The sequence joins TRBV6-2 or TRBV6-3 to TRBJ2-4, with TRBD2 matching 8 junction bases. In nucleotides, the sequence is TGTGCCAGCAGTGATCGAGCGGGGGTCGCCAAAAACATTCAGTACTTC. Translation gives CASSDRAGVAKNIQYF.